These 32 T cell receptor beta chains were sequenced from one sample in a study of T cell responses to AZD1222 COVID-19 vaccine. TCRdb's copy holds only in-frame clones and misses some; the assay was immunoSEQ multiplex PCR. The sample has 140,000 to 150,000 clones, just over 85% seen once; the top ten hold about 5%. The source material was peripheral blood, sampled 28 days after the second AZD1222 dose. These receptor sequences come from an adult who received the AZD1222 COVID-19 vaccine.

The rearrangement uses TRBV5-5 and TRBJ1-2; perhaps TRBD1 as D (6 bases). Trimming left V 1 base short and J 8 bases short, with 15 bases between. Germline V gene data show CDR1 as SGHKS and CDR2 as YYEKEE (reference sequence). This CDR3 is 14 amino acids long. CDR3 protein: CASSLQQGLWGYTF. DNA for the CDR3: TGTGCCAGCAGCTTGCAACAGGGCCTTTGGGGCTACACCTTC. The full variable domain, its missing parts supplied by reference TRBV5-5 and TRBJ1-2, is DAGVTQSPTHLIKTRGQQVTLRCSPISGHKSVSWYQQVLGQGPQFIFQYYEKEERGRGNFPDRFSARQFPNYSSELNVNALLLGDSALYLCASSLQQGLWGYTFGSGTRLTVV.

The chain joins TRBV5-1 to TRBJ2-1; D not resolved. Germline V lookup: CDR1 SGHRS, CDR2 YFSETQ. Deletions cut 4 bases from V and 0 bases from J, with 8 bases between. The CDR3 extends over 14 amino acids. CDR3 protein: CASSGSNSYNEQFF. Written as DNA, the CDR3 is TGCGCCAGCAGCGGAAGTAACTCCTACAATGAGCAGTTCTTC.

A remark on this clone: The junction and the germline gene differ at one end; a read error may be behind it. The J gene is TRBJ2-5, the V gene TRBV6-5, with 7 bases identical to TRBD1. Germline V CDR1 and CDR2: MNHEY, SVGAGI. The CDR3 is made up of 15 amino acids. In DNA form, the CDR3 reads TGTGCCAGCAGTAACTCCTACAGGGGTGGAGAGACCCAGTACTTC. Residues: CASSNSYRGGETQYF.

This chain connects TRBV4-1 to TRBJ1-5; D gene uncertain. The CDR3 runs 16 residues. Trimming cost V 0 bases and J 0 bases, with 9 bases left between them. Germline V gives CDR1 MGHRA, CDR2 YSYEKL. CDR3 sequence reads: CASSQDLPASNQPQHF. Written as DNA, the CDR3 is TGCGCCAGCAGCCAAGATCTGCCGGCTAGCAATCAGCCCCAGCATTTT.

The chain links TRBV6-5 to TRBJ1-2; 7 nucleotides line up with TRBD1. Germline-derived CDR1 and CDR2 are MNHEY and SVGAGI. The CDR3 loop spans 14 amino acids. After removal of 6 bases from V and 1 base from J, the junction contained 5 bases not matched to a gene. The CDR3 reads CASRRGQLNYGYTF. In DNA form, the CDR3 reads TGTGCCAGCAGGAGGGGACAGCTTAACTATGGCTACACCTTC.

Regarding this clone: At the DNA level, this CDR3 is encoded by other sequences in the same sample as well. This chain links TRBV9 with TRBJ2-5; D remains ambiguous. The ends were cut back, 4 bases at V and 5 bases at J, with 15 bases in the middle. Germline loops: CDR1 SGDLS, CDR2 YYNGEE. CDR3 length equals 14 residues. CDR3 DNA sequence: TGTGCCAGCAGCCCGCGTGGCGGCCGCGAGACCCAGTACTTC. Its protein product is CASSPRGGRETQYF.

The gene calls are TRBV18 and TRBJ2-5, with D uncertain. Trimming stripped 3 bases from V and 4 bases from J, with 24 bases between. The CDR3 totals 18 residues. CDR1 KGHSH and CDR2 LQKENI come from the germline V gene. Here the CDR3 DNA reads TGTGCCAGCTCACCCCAACTCTTGAGCGCGTCAGTTACAGAGACCCAGTACTTC. Translated: CASSPQLLSASVTETQYF.

The rearrangement uses TRBV4-2 and TRBJ2-5; weak D call: TRBD1 (5 bases). The V gene's germline CDR1 is LGHNA and CDR2 YNFKEQ. Trimming took 0 bases from V and 2 from J, leaving 10 bases between them. The CDR3 runs to 15 residues. Here the CDR3 reads CASSQDWNRQETQYF. The DNA of the CDR3 is TGTGCCAGCAGCCAAGATTGGAACAGGCAAGAGACCCAGTACTTC.

The chain links TRBV27 to TRBJ2-1, with D tentatively TRBD2 (6 bases). This CDR3 has 14 residues. Germline lookup yields CDR1 MNHEY and CDR2 SMNVEV (reference sequence). With 3 bases removed from V and 8 bases from J, the gap between germline ends came to 14 bases. This CDR3 is CASSFQGTGDEQFF. The CDR3 region has the DNA TGTGCCAGCAGTTTCCAGGGAACGGGGGATGAGCAGTTCTTC.

This sequence joins TRBV4-1 and TRBJ1-4; D not resolved. The germline gives CDR1 MGHRA, CDR2 YSYEKL. The CDR3 runs to 14 residues. Trimming shortened V by 1 base and J by 12 bases, and 15 bases separated the two germline ends. CDR3 coding DNA: TGCGCCAGCAGCCAAGCAAGTGGAGGTTTTGAACTGTTTTTT. Translated: CASSQASGGFELFF.

V and J are TRBV5-1 and TRBJ2-1; D ambiguous. CDR1 and CDR2 from the germline V gene are SGHRS and YFSETQ. V lost 0 bases and J 10 bases, leaving 5 bases between the germline ends. CDR3 length: 11 amino acids. The DNA of the CDR3 is TGCGCCAGCAGCTTGGCCTTAGAGCAGTTCTTC. It specifies CASSLALEQFF.

The V gene is TRBV19, the J gene TRBJ1-2; D gene uncertain. The length of the CDR3 is 15 residues. Germline V CDR1 and CDR2: LNHDA, SQIVND (reference sequence). V dropped 5 bases and J dropped 2 bases, with 15 bases sitting between them. CDR3 nucleotides: TGTGCCAGTAGTCCCACAAGAGAGGGCAACTATGGCTACACCTTC. Translating gives CASSPTREGNYGYTF.

V usage is TRBV18 and J usage is TRBJ2-7, with 10 nucleotides matching TRBD2. V shed 3 bases, J shed 3 bases, and the junction held 8 bases outside the gene matches. The CDR3 length is 16 residues. Germline V gene data show CDR1 as KGHSH and CDR2 as LQKENI. The CDR3, as DNA: TGTGCCAGCTCACCCCTGGAAGTAGCGGGAGGCTACGAGCAGTACTTC. It encodes CASSPLEVAGGYEQYF. Based on the CDR3 plus reference TRBV18 and TRBJ2-7, the full variable domain is NAGVMQNPRHLVRRRGQEARLRCSPMKGHSHVYWYRQLPEEGLKFMVYLQKENIIDESGMPKERFSAEFPKEGPSILRIQQVVRGDSAAYFCASSPLEVAGGYEQYFGPGTRLTVT.

This chain uses TRBV25-1 with TRBJ2-6; D is unclear. The germline V gene encodes CDR1 MGHDK and CDR2 SYGVNS. The CDR3 is 14 amino acids. The V and J ends lost 6 bases and 0 bases respectively, with 6 bases between them. The CDR3 protein is CASSPFSGANVLTF. The CDR3 nucleotides read TGTGCCAGCAGCCCCTTCTCTGGGGCCAACGTCCTGACTTTC.

This chain links TRBV6-6 with TRBJ1-2, with a tentative D call TRBD1 (5 bases). Between the trimmed V and J ends, which lost 6 bases and 6 bases, there was a span of 14 bases. The germline CDR1 and CDR2 sequences are MNHNY and SVGAGI (reference sequence). The CDR3 covers 13 residues. CDR3 nucleotides: TGTGCCAGCAGACCTCGGACACTTGATGGCTACACCTTC. Its translation is CASRPRTLDGYTF.

This rearrangement joins TRBV21-1 to TRBJ1-5; the table's D call of TRBD1 was not tested on the DNA. TRBV21-1 counts as a pseudogene. CDR3 length: 17 amino acids. In DNA, the CDR3 is TGTGCCAGCAGCAAAGGGGCAAGTCTTTATAGCAATCAGCCCCAGCATTTT. As protein: CASSKGASLYSNQPQHF.

The chain carries TRBV28 and TRBJ1-4, with 8 bases fitting TRBD1. V trimming: 5 bases; J trimming: 5 bases; junction bases outside the gene matches: 4. The CDR3 extends over 14 amino acids. Germline V CDR1 and CDR2: MDHEN, SYDVKM. CDR3 DNA sequence: TGTGCCAGCAGTGCGACAGGGGAAAATGAAAAACTGTTTTTT. Its translation is CASSATGENEKLFF.

This chain links TRBV10-2 with TRBJ2-7; 9 bases map to TRBD1. The ends lost 11 bases at V and 6 bases at J; junction bases unmatched: 11. The CDR3 loop spans 13 amino acids. Per germline, CDR1 WSHSY and CDR2 SAAADI. The CDR3 nucleotides read TGCGCCGGAGGGAGGGGACAGGGAGGCGAGCAGTACTTC. It encodes CAGGRGQGGEQYF.

This clone has a handful of counts. The chain carries TRBV19 and TRBJ1-2, with 9 bases that match TRBD1. Per germline, CDR1 LNHDA and CDR2 SQIVND (reference sequence). V was clipped by 8 bases and J by 3 bases; unmatched bases: 13. The CDR3 runs 16 residues. CDR3 nucleotide sequence: TGTGCCAGTCGGGACAGGGTGTATCGGAGGGACTATGGCTACACCTTC. Residues: CASRDRVYRRDYGYTF.

CDR3 residues: CASSSYRGAFF. The CDR3 coding sequence is TGTGCCAGCAGTTCCTATAGAGGAGCTTTCTTT. V and J are TRBV27 and TRBJ1-1; D unclear. CDR3 size: 11 residues. Trimming cost V 4 bases and J 10 bases, with 10 bases left between them. CDR1 is MNHEY and CDR2 is SMNVEV in the germline V gene (reference sequence).

The chain uses TRBV27 and TRBJ2-5; D could derive from TRBD1 or TRBD2 (5 bases each). Germline assignment: CDR1 MNHEY and CDR2 SMNVEV (reference sequence). V was cut by 2 bases and J by 3 bases, with 13 bases left in between. The CDR3 has 15 amino acids. The CDR3 coding sequence is TGTGCCAGCAGTTTAGGATCCGGGGCAGAAGAGACCCAGTACTTC. Its translation: CASSLGSGAEETQYF.

The chain joins TRBV11-2 to TRBJ1-1; no definite D call. This CDR3 comprises 13 residues. The ends were cut back, 5 bases at V and 6 bases at J, with 13 bases in the middle. Germline-derived CDR1 and CDR2 are SGHAT and FQNNGV. The CDR3 loop is CASSLGGDAEAFF. As DNA, the CDR3 is TGTGCCAGCAGCCTAGGCGGGGATGCTGAAGCTTTCTTT.

This clone was recorded a few times. This chain links TRBV30 with TRBJ1-1, with D unclear. Germline V gene data show CDR1 as GTSNPN and CDR2 as SVGIG (reference sequence). V was shortened by 1 base and J by 5 bases, with 20 bases between the two germline ends. The CDR3 runs to 16 residues. The CDR3 loop is CAWSEAIVPGMTEAFF. The CDR3 nucleotides are TGTGCCTGGAGTGAGGCAATTGTTCCGGGGATGACTGAAGCTTTCTTT.

V is TRBV30 and J is TRBJ2-1, with D possibly being TRBD2 (6 bases). V lost 0 bases to trimming and J lost 4 bases, with 16 bases between them. The CDR3 spans 16 residues. The germline V gene encodes CDR1 GTSNPN and CDR2 SVGIG (reference sequence). The chain's CDR3 is CAWSVLGTPGYNEQFF. As DNA, the CDR3 is TGTGCCTGGAGTGTACTCGGGACTCCCGGATACAATGAGCAGTTCTTC.

The J gene is TRBJ1-4, the V gene TRBV5-1, with D possibly TRBD1 on 5 matching bases. The CDR3 is made up of 16 amino acids. Germline V gives CDR1 SGHRS, CDR2 YFSETQ. Trimming removed 2 bases from V and 5 bases from J, with 16 bases in between. The CDR3 region is CASSFASGTENEKLFF. In DNA, the CDR3 is TGCGCCAGCAGCTTTGCATCCGGGACGGAAAATGAAAAACTGTTTTTT.

This clone was seen more than once but under ten times. The chain combines TRBV15 with TRBJ1-5; no clear D. Trimming removed 1 base at V and 5 bases at J, with 9 bases between. Germline CDR1 is LNHNV and CDR2 is YYDKDF (reference sequence). This CDR3 has 14 residues. The DNA for the CDR3 is TGTGCCACCAGCAGAGGAGGGCTCCATCAGCCCCAGCATTTT. Translating it yields CATSRGGLHQPQHF.

The V and J genes are TRBV6-5 and TRBJ2-2; D is unresolved. This CDR3 comprises 13 residues. Trimming took off 4 bases at V and 5 bases at J, with 8 bases between the two ends. CDR1 is MNHEY and CDR2 is SVGAGI in the germline V gene. CDR3 bases: TGTGCCAGCAGTTCCACCGTGACCGGGGAGCTGTTTTTT. Amino acid sequence: CASSSTVTGELFF.

The V call is TRBV18, the J call TRBJ1-1; no clear D. Germline V lookup: CDR1 KGHSH, CDR2 LQKENI. V shed 1 base and J shed 1 base, with 7 bases lying between them. The CDR3 extends over 14 amino acids. As DNA, the CDR3 is TGTGCCAGCTCACCACTCTGGGGGAACACTGAAGCTTTCTTT. It is translated as CASSPLWGNTEAFF.

This chain links TRBV18 with TRBJ1-3; D gene ambiguous. The CDR3 runs 13 residues. Germline CDR1 is KGHSH and CDR2 is LQKENI. V was cut by 2 bases and J by 4 bases, with 6 bases left in between. CDR3 bases: TGTGCCAGCTCACCAGAGAGCGGAAACACCATATATTTT. Protein: CASSPESGNTIYF.

The V gene is TRBV18, the J gene TRBJ1-1; tentatively, D is TRBD1 (6 bases). This CDR3 is built from 15 residues. Trimming left V 6 bases short and J 1 base short, with 15 bases between. From germline, CDR1 is KGHSH and CDR2 LQKENI. The CDR3 region has the DNA TGTGCCAGCTCCCTAGGGGGGTTAAAGAACACTGAAGCTTTCTTT. This translates into CASSLGGLKNTEAFF.

This clone was detected a few times. This chain connects TRBV28 to TRBJ2-3; TRBD2 matches at 11 bases. This CDR3 is 16 amino acids long. CDR1 and CDR2 from the germline V gene are MDHEN and SYDVKM. The trim removed 1 base at V and 2 bases at J, leaving 2 bases unmatched. The CDR3 protein is CASSLSTSGTTDTQYF. CDR3 sequence (DNA): TGTGCCAGCAGTTTATCGACTAGCGGGACCACAGATACGCAGTATTTT.

This clone was counted between two and nine times. The chain recombines TRBV19 with TRBJ1-2, with D perhaps TRBD1 (6 bases). The CDR3 totals 16 residues. V dropped 5 bases and J dropped 7 bases, with 23 bases sitting between them. Germline CDR1 is LNHDA and CDR2 is SQIVND (reference sequence). CDR3 residues: CASSLTRDPTQGGYTF. The CDR3 nucleotides read TGTGCCAGTAGTCTCACCCGGGACCCGACACAGGGTGGCTACACCTTC.